These T cell receptor beta chains were read from a single sample in a study of siplizumab effects on memory and regulatory T cells. TCRdb's table, derived via immunoSEQ multiplex PCR, lists solely in-frame clones and lacks some. The sample contains around 83,000 clones, about nine tenths of which appear only once. The source material was CD4+ T cells sorted from blood. The receptors derive from a human donor in good health. CDR3s include the opening cysteine and the closing phenylalanine or tryptophan. The D gene is left open where the match is weak. Some rows have no size entry. The others give once, few or many, or a class for an expanded clone.

d_call	v_call	clone_size	j_call	cdr3_nt	cdr3_aa
.	TRBV18	.	TRBJ1-1	TGTGCCAGCTCACCCCGTTCGGGACGGAACACTGAAGCTTTCTTT	CASSPRSGRNTEAFF
.	TRBV11-1	.	TRBJ2-1	TGTGCCAGCAGCTTGTGGGGCGACAATGAGCAGTTCTTC	CASSLWGDNEQFF
TRBD2	TRBV5-1	.	TRBJ2-1	TGCGCCAGCAGCTCTACCTTAGCGGGAGGGCCTTACAATGAGCAGTTCTTC	CASSSTLAGGPYNEQFF
TRBD2	TRBV7-3	.	TRBJ2-3	TGTGCCAGCAGCCCCGGGAGGCTAGCTTATGCCGATACGCAGTATTTT	CASSPGRLAYADTQYF
.	TRBV6-6	.	TRBJ1-1	TGTGCCAGCAGCAGGGAAGGCACTGAAGCTTTCTTT	CASSREGTEAFF
TRBD2	TRBV28	.	TRBJ2-7	TGTGCCAGCGGCTCTAGCGGGAGGATCTCCTACGAGCAGTACTTC	CASGSSGRISYEQYF
.	TRBV7-6	.	TRBJ1-1	TGTGCCAGCAGCCCGACCGTGGGGAACACTGAAGCTTTCTTT	CASSPTVGNTEAFF
TRBD1	TRBV27	.	TRBJ1-1	TGTGCCAGCAGTATCGACCGGACAGGGACCACTGAAGCTTTCTTT	CASSIDRTGTTEAFF
.	TRBV4-1	.	TRBJ1-5	TGCGCCAGCAGCCACCTCAGGGGCAGCAATCAGCCCCAGCATTTT	CASSHLRGSNQPQHF
.	TRBV9	.	TRBJ2-5	TGTGCCAGCAGCGTAGACGCCGTGGGGGAGACCCAGTACTTC	CASSVDAVGETQYF
.	TRBV5-1	.	TRBJ1-2	TGCGCCAGCAGCTTGCAGGGCTATGGCTACACCTTC	CASSLQGYGYTF
.	TRBV19	once	TRBJ2-7	TGTGCCAGTAGTCAGCGGCACTCCTCCTACGAGCAGTACTTC	CASSQRHSSYEQYF
.	TRBV6-6	.	TRBJ1-1	TGTGCCAGCAGTTATCGAACACTGAACAATGAAGCTTTCTTT	CASSYRTLNNEAFF
TRBD2	TRBV9	.	TRBJ2-1	TGTGCCAGCAGCGCATTGGGACTAGCGGGAGCCGATGAGCAGTTCTTC	CASSALGLAGADEQFF
TRBD1	TRBV29-1	.	TRBJ2-5	TGCAGCGTTGAACCGGGTACAGGGGTAAAAGAGACCCAGTACTTC	CSVEPGTGVKETQYF
TRBD2	TRBV4-3	.	TRBJ2-1	TGCGCCAGCAGCCAAGAGTCCCTAGCGGGAGTTCGGGCTGAGCAGTTCTTC	CASSQESLAGVRAEQFF
.	TRBV7-9	.	TRBJ1-1	TGTGCCAGCAGAACCGACAGCAACACTGAAGCTTTCTTT	CASRTDSNTEAFF
.	TRBV18	.	TRBJ2-1	TGTGCCAGCTCACACGGTCAGGCGTACAATGAGCAGTTCTTC	CASSHGQAYNEQFF
.	TRBV6-1	.	TRBJ2-7	TGTGCCACTCGGACCTGGGACACGGCCTACGAGCAGTACTTC	CATRTWDTAYEQYF
TRBD2	TRBV5-1	.	TRBJ2-3	TGCGCCAGCAGCCCTCGACTAGCGGCCGGAGATACGCAGTATTTT	CASSPRLAAGDTQYF
.	TRBV28	.	TRBJ2-2	TGTGCCAGCAGTTTTAGGACTCCTTACACCGGGGAGCTGTTTTTT	CASSFRTPYTGELFF
.	TRBV27	.	TRBJ1-1	TGTGCCAGCAGTATGGGCAGGAACACTGAAGCTTTCTTT	CASSMGRNTEAFF
TRBD2	TRBV7-2	.	TRBJ2-7	TGTGCCAGCAGCCTCCGGAGCAGTCCTAGCGGGACGTCCAGGCACGAGCAGTACTTC	CASSLRSSPSGTSRHEQYF
TRBD1	TRBV6-6	once	TRBJ2-7	TGTGCCAGCACCGGCAGCCGGGACAGGGGTTACGAGCAGTACTTC	CASTGSRDRGYEQYF
.	TRBV7-8	.	TRBJ2-7	TGTGCCAGCAGCTTCCTTTCCGAGCAGTACTTC	CASSFLSEQYF
.	TRBV19	.	TRBJ2-2	TGTGCCAGTAGTATCGGTAGCGGCAACACCGGGGAGCTGTTTTTT	CASSIGSGNTGELFF
.	TRBV5-1	.	TRBJ2-1	TGCGCCAGCAGACCCGAACCGGGGCTCTACAATGAGCAGTTCTTC	CASRPEPGLYNEQFF
.	TRBV5-6	.	TRBJ1-4	TGTGCCAGCAGCCTAAGGGCAACTAATGAAAAACTGTTTTTT	CASSLRATNEKLFF
.	TRBV10-3	.	TRBJ1-1	TGTGCCATCAGTGTACAGATTAACACTGAAGCTTTCTTT	CAISVQINTEAFF
.	TRBV18	.	TRBJ2-7	TGTGCCAGCTCACCTTACGGACAGCCCTACGAGCAGTACTTC	CASSPYGQPYEQYF
TRBD2	TRBV19	.	TRBJ2-2	TGTGCCAGTAGTATAAGGTTCCGGGGACTAGCGGGAGCTGACACCGGGGAGCTGTTTTTT	CASSIRFRGLAGADTGELFF
.	TRBV14	.	TRBJ2-3	TGTGCCAGCACCCAAAAAGGGTCGAGAGGGGATACGCAGTATTTT	CASTQKGSRGDTQYF
.	TRBV20-1	.	TRBJ1-2	TGCAGTGCGCGGATTAACTATGGCTACACCTTC	CSARINYGYTF
.	TRBV7-2	.	TRBJ2-7	TGTGCCAGCAGCTCCCCAGGGCCCTACGAGCAGTACTTC	CASSSPGPYEQYF
.	TRBV15	.	TRBJ1-4	TGTGCCACCAGCAGAGATCTGGAGGGAGGTGAAAAACTGTTTTTT	CATSRDLEGGEKLFF
.	TRBV27	.	TRBJ2-2	TGTGCCAGCAGTTACAGGGTGATGAACACCGGGGAGCTGTTTTTT	CASSYRVMNTGELFF
TRBD2	TRBV6-5	few	TRBJ2-7	TGTGCCAGCAGTTATGGACTAGCGGGAGGCGAGCAGTACTTC	CASSYGLAGGEQYF